One sample yielded the 3 T cell receptor beta chains listed below, sequenced in a study of beta chain features in type 1 diabetes. Study-level points and caveats: TCRB CDR3s were moderately but significantly shorter in Type 1 diabetes patients in all four CD4+ subsets.

Isolated RNA was reverse transcribed in full, so expressed TCRB transcripts were sequenced. The protocol was immunoSEQ multiplex PCR, while the TCRdb copy is restricted to in-frame clones and leaves out a portion. Seen here are about 270,000 clones, roughly an eighth observed once, and the top ten hold around 0.016%. The antigens these receptors bind are not known. The sample was naive CD4+ T cells from blood. The receptors shown here come from a man aged 25-45 years with type 1 diabetes.

The chain combines TRBV18 with TRBJ1-2; D is unclear. The CDR3 extends over 13 amino acids. Germline V CDR1 and CDR2: KGHSH, LQKENI. V dropped 2 bases and J dropped 3 bases, with 7 bases sitting between them. CDR3 in amino acids: CASSPEGDYGYTF. CDR3 nucleotide sequence: TGTGCCAGCTCACCAGAGGGAGACTATGGCTACACCTTC.

This clone has just a few counts. The chain has TRBV5-1 and TRBJ2-5; 8 bases map to TRBD1. Germline V gene lookup returns CDR1 SGHRS and CDR2 YFSETQ. The V and J ends lost 4 bases and 6 bases, in that order; junction bases with no gene match: 5. The CDR3 extends over 13 amino acids. The CDR3 DNA follows: TGCGCCAGCAGCCATGGACAGGGCAAGACCCAGTACTTC. The encoded protein is CASSHGQGKTQYF.

This chain joins TRBV16 and TRBJ2-2; maybe TRBD1 (6 bases). With 5 bases removed from V and 4 bases from J, the gap between germline ends came to 20 bases. Germline V CDR1 and CDR2: KGHSY, FQNENV. CDR3 length equals 17 residues. The CDR3 DNA reads as TGTGCCAGCAGCTTGCACCCCGGGACATCGATCACCGGGGAGCTGTTTTTT. This translates into CASSLHPGTSITGELFF.